The subject of this entry is one TCR beta chain. Its antigen has not been determined. No much larger clonotype is one base removed from it; base qualities were not supplied. The data derive from a study of beta chain features in type 1 diabetes (dated by TCRdb to between 2017 and 2018). About the investigation overall: No differences in mean age, gender distribution, total cell number or subset yield were found between patients and healthy donors. A total of 107,917,701 sorted cells were examined across all samples, and the number of cells per subset was strongly correlated with RNA yield. In the study, recently diagnosed type 1 diabetes patients and matched healthy donors were compared on the TCRB repertoires of their sorted circulating CD4+ T cell subsets. Naive and central memory subsets were obtained from all 28 donors, but regulatory and stem cell-like memory subsets were isolated from only 8 patients and roughly eight healthy donors. The investigation overall reported the following: Naive, central memory and regulatory TCRB repertoires appeared to be more similar among patients than among healthy donors. At VDJ recombination sites, patients with type 1 diabetes made fewer insertions and deleted more nucleotides, a pattern implying thymic rearrangement abnormalities. A moderate but significant shortening of TCRB CDR3 length was observed in type 1 diabetes patients in all four CD4+ subsets. Because cDNA was sequenced instead of genomic DNA, activated cells with high expression could be over-represented, although the groups did not differ in activation or CD3 levels. Shorter templates might have been favored by PCR, but patient and control samples were amplified and corrected together, so both groups would have been affected equally by any skew. Only small numbers of individuals were included in the HLA sub-analyses, which left unresolved whether HLA type had any influence on TCRB rearrangement.

The High Capacity cDNA Reverse Transcription Kit was used to reverse transcribe all of the isolated RNA, meaning that expressed TCRB transcripts were what got sequenced. Naive, central memory and regulatory T cell samples underwent deep immunoSEQ sequencing, averaging roughly 3.5 million total reads per sample. After sorted cells were lysed in RLT buffer, RNA was extracted with DNase-treated RNeasy Micro or Mini kits, with the choice depending on cell number. Each cell subset was processed on its own to prevent cross-contamination, while patient and healthy donor samples were processed together. Using the immunoSEQ multiplex PCR, TCRB sequences were amplified from cDNA into 87-bp fragments spanning the CDR3 region. Amplicons were sequenced on the Illumina HiSeq platform. The authors' analysis ran thus. PCR bias was corrected computationally using synthetic template baselines, and reads within Hamming distance 2 were collapsed, with unmergeable singletons discarded. By aligning reads against IMGT, V, D and J genes, CDR3 length, and insertions or deletions at six rearrangement sites were assigned. Within each subset, clonotype counts were normalized to sorted cell number, and only after that were true diversity and Gini coefficients computed with the tcR R package. The overlap coefficient, calculated on TCRB nucleotide sequences, was used to measure repertoire sharing. As a proxy for the pre-selection repertoire, out-of-frame TCRB sequences from naive cells were analyzed. TCRdb stores this immuneACCESS table with in-frame sequences only. Part of the clones is absent; in the studies checked, under half of the shortfall reflects unresolved V genes, and no reason is known for the rest. That table furnishes V, J and clone size, whereas the DNA furnished D and trimming. Present in this sample are 300,000 to 450,000 clones, 10% to 15% of which were seen just once. The ten top clones hold 0.015% to 0.02% of the sample.

From each donor, a single peripheral blood sample of 100 to 150 mL on average was drawn into heparinised tubes. Using a panel that included CD45RO, CCR7, CD25, CD127, CD95 and CD27, naive, central memory, regulatory and stem cell-like memory CD4+ T cells were sorted on a BD FACSAria II. All sorted populations exceeded 95% purity. PBMCs were isolated right away by Lymphoprep density gradient centrifugation and were stained directly, without culture. So that batch effects would be minimized, each experiment stained and sorted samples in pairs, pairing one healthy donor with one patient. CDR1 and CDR2 are drawn from the germline V gene: MDHEN, SYDVKM. Trimming takes 8 bases off V and 2 bases off J; junction bases not matched to a gene: 9. From its cysteine to its phenylalanine, the CDR3 spans 15 amino acids. The kept DNA is CDR3 alone, 45 bases in frame from the first base.

Material: naive CD4+ T cells from blood. Reading the label with the study, this specimen's cell subset or site is: true naive CD4+ T cells. The chain is assembled from TRBV28 and TRBJ1-5, with TRBD1 identical over 7 junction bases. The source is a man aged 18 to 35 in good health. The CDR3 reads as follows: CASVPQGMGNQPQHF. The nucleotide sequence is given as TGTGCCAGCGTCCCACAGGGGATGGGCAATCAGCCCCAGCATTTT.